Detailed here is one TCR beta chain. Antigen specificity is unknown. Indicated time point: week 47, end of study. All doses held 300 ug of mutant IDH1 20-mer peptide, with topical imiquimod. Astrocytomas found in donors were new, WHO grade 3 or 4, IDH1-mutant and ATRX-lost. Assay used: immunoSEQ multiplex PCR; TCRdb lists only in-frame clones, some missing. The data contain 45,000 to 55,000 clones, around 85% of them singletons. The data were taken from a study of a mutant IDH1 vaccine in newly diagnosed glioma. The CDR3 extends over 14 amino acids. Germline V CDR1 and CDR2: SGDLS, YYNGEE. The trim removed 4 bases at V and 7 bases at J, leaving 10 bases unmatched.

The sample in question was PBMCs, obtained from a glioma patient whose treatment included an IDH1 peptide vaccine. The sequence derives from a woman aged 30 to 39 with glioma. Some clones in this sample may be carry-over from other donors' samples. V and J are TRBV9 and TRBJ1-1; 7 nucleotides align to TRBD1. The CDR3 loop reads CASSTKGAGGEAFF. As DNA, the CDR3 is TGTGCCAGCAGCACTAAGGGGGCTGGAGGTGAAGCTTTCTTT.